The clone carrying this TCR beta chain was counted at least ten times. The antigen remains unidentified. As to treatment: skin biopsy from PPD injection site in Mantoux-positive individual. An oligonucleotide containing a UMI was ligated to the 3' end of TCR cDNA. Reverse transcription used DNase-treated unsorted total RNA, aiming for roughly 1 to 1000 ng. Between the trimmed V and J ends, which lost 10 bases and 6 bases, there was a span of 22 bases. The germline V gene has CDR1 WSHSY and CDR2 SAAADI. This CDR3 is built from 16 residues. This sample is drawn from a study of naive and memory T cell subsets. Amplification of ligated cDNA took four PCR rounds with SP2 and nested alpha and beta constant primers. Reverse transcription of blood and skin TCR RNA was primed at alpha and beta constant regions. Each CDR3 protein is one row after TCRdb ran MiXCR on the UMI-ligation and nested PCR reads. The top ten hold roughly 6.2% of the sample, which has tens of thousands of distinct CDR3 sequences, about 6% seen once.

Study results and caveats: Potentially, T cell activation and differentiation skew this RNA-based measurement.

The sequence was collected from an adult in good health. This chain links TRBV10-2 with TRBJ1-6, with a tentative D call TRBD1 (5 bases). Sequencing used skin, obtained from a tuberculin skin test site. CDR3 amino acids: CATARGLHRGNSPLHF. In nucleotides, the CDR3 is TGCGCCACCGCGAGGGGACTTCACCGGGGTAATTCACCCCTCCACTTT.